A selection of T cell receptor beta chains follows, all from one sample in a study of T-cell reconstitution after alpha-beta-depleted transplantation in children. MiXCR, run by TCRdb on the PCR reads, gives a single entry per CDR3 protein. Of fewer than 550,000 distinct CDR3 sequences detected, around 10% appear once; the ten largest clones hold 12% to 15%. Material: PBMCs, mostly from graft donor cells, obtained 180 days after TCRalphabeta/CD19-depleted stem cell transplant. These receptors were obtained from a female patient aged 2-10 years who had a stem cell transplant for aplastic anemia, so the T cells may come from the graft donor. The CDR3 runs from the conserved cysteine through the conserved F or W. The D gene is left open where the match is weak. Clone size, where shown, is once, few, many, or a class for clones that have expanded.

D: NA
J: TRBJ2-3
V: TRBV15
size: few
DNA: TGTGCCACCAGCAGAGATTCCGGGGCTCCAGATACGCAGTATTTT
CDR3: CATSRDSGAPDTQYF

D: NA
J: TRBJ2-3
V: TRBV6-5
size: few
DNA: TGTGCCAGCAGTTACTTGGACGGGGGTGCAGATACGCAGTATTTT
CDR3: CASSYLDGGADTQYF

D: NA
J: TRBJ2-7
V: TRBV6-2/TRBV6-3
size: NA
DNA: TGTGCCAGCAGCCGAAGGGCTCATAGCGGACCCTACGAGCAGTACTTC
CDR3: CASSRRAHSGPYEQYF

D: TRBD2
J: TRBJ2-1
V: TRBV11-3
size: few
DNA: TGTGCCAGCAGCCTGGGACTAGCGGCCCACAATGAGCAGTTCTTC
CDR3: CASSLGLAAHNEQFF

D: NA
J: TRBJ1-1
V: TRBV20-1
size: few
DNA: TGCAGTGCTAGAGTGATGGAGGGGCCTTTCTACACTGAAGCTTTCTTT
CDR3: CSARVMEGPFYTEAFF

D: NA
J: TRBJ2-7
V: TRBV18
size: NA
DNA: TGTGCCAGCTCACCCCGGCTGCCAAGGCAGAGCCCCTACGAGCAGTACTTC
CDR3: CASSPRLPRQSPYEQYF

D: TRBD2
J: TRBJ2-1
V: TRBV12-3/TRBV12-4
size: many
DNA: TGTGCCAGCAACCCTAGCGGGAGGGCCAGGAATGAGCAGTTCTTC
CDR3: CASNPSGRARNEQFF

D: NA
J: TRBJ2-7
V: TRBV5-1
size: many
DNA: TGCGCCAGCAGCTTGGGCAGTTTCAGCTCCTACGAGCAGTACTTC
CDR3: CASSLGSFSSYEQYF

D: TRBD1
J: TRBJ2-7
V: TRBV19
size: NA
DNA: TGTGCCAGTAGTATCGGGACAGGGGGCTCATACGAGCAGTACTTC
CDR3: CASSIGTGGSYEQYF

D: NA
J: TRBJ2-7
V: TRBV4-3
size: few
DNA: TGCGCCAGCAGCCAAGGGGGGAACGGCAGGGGCTACGAGCAGTACTTC
CDR3: CASSQGGNGRGYEQYF

D: NA
J: TRBJ2-3
V: TRBV20-1
size: NA
DNA: TGCAGTGCCACCCTGCACGGGAGAGGGGAAGATACGCAGTATTTT
CDR3: CSATLHGRGEDTQYF

D: TRBD1
J: TRBJ1-2
V: TRBV7-2
size: few
DNA: TGTGCCAGCAGCTCTCCGGGACAGGGAATCTATGGCTACACCTTC
CDR3: CASSSPGQGIYGYTF

D: NA
J: TRBJ2-7
V: TRBV30
size: NA
DNA: TGTGCCTGGAGTCCCGACAGGCTATCCGACGAGCAGTACTTC
CDR3: CAWSPDRLSDEQYF

D: NA
J: TRBJ2-1
V: TRBV20-1
size: few
DNA: TGCAGGGCCGCACATCCGGATCTTTTCAATGAGCAGTTCTTC
CDR3: CRAAHPDLFNEQFF

D: TRBD1
J: TRBJ2-4
V: TRBV3-1
size: NA
DNA: TGTGCCAGCAGCCAAGATCGAGGGGGCGCGGGCAAAAACATTCAGTACTTC
CDR3: CASSQDRGGAGKNIQYF

D: TRBD1
J: TRBJ2-5
V: TRBV6-5
size: NA
DNA: TGTGCCAGCAGTTATTACGCGACAGGGGGTGGTCAGACCCAGTACTTC
CDR3: CASSYYATGGGQTQYF

D: NA
J: TRBJ1-2
V: TRBV20-1
size: few
DNA: TGCAGTGCCCCCCGGGAGCTACTTGGCTATGGCTACACCTTC
CDR3: CSAPRELLGYGYTF

D: TRBD2
J: TRBJ2-7
V: TRBV6-5
size: NA
DNA: TGTGCCAGCAGTTCCCGGCCTGGGACTAGCGGGGATTACGAGCAGTACTTC
CDR3: CASSSRPGTSGDYEQYF

D: NA
J: TRBJ1-2
V: TRBV5-6
size: NA
DNA: TGTGCCAGCAGCTTGAGTTGGGTGGGTGGCTACACCTTC
CDR3: CASSLSWVGGYTF

D: NA
J: TRBJ1-2
V: TRBV12-3/TRBV12-4
size: many
DNA: TGTGCCAGCAGTCCCGCCAACATACTTAACTATGGCTACACCTTC
CDR3: CASSPANILNYGYTF

D: NA
J: TRBJ1-5
V: TRBV24-1
size: few
DNA: TGTGCCACCAGTGATTCAGTCTACAGTGGGGCGTATAGCAATCAGCCCCAGCATTTT
CDR3: CATSDSVYSGAYSNQPQHF

D: NA
J: TRBJ2-2
V: TRBV7-2
size: few
DNA: TGTGCCAGCAGCTCTCCTTTAGGACAAGCGAACACCGGGGAGCTGTTTTTT
CDR3: CASSSPLGQANTGELFF

D: NA
J: TRBJ1-1
V: TRBV20-1
size: NA
DNA: TGCAGTGCTAGTATCCGGGCAAACACTGAAGCTTTCTTT
CDR3: CSASIRANTEAFF

D: TRBD1
J: TRBJ2-5
V: TRBV20-1
size: few
DNA: TGCAGTGCTAGAGATCCGGACAGGGCCCATCACTTC
CDR3: CSARDPDRAHHF

D: NA
J: TRBJ1-1
V: TRBV20-1
size: few
DNA: TGCAGTGCCCGAGGGGAGAGGAACACTGAAGCTTTCTTT
CDR3: CSARGERNTEAFF

D: TRBD2
J: TRBJ2-1
V: TRBV5-1
size: NA
DNA: TGCGCCAGCAGCTTGCGTCCGGGGGGTTACAATGAGCAGTTCTTC
CDR3: CASSLRPGGYNEQFF

D: NA
J: TRBJ1-1
V: TRBV20-1
size: few
DNA: TGCAGTACTCCTGTCGGGAGAGCTGAAGCTTTCTTT
CDR3: CSTPVGRAEAFF

D: NA
J: TRBJ2-3
V: TRBV20-1
size: NA
DNA: TGCAGTGCTAAGGTCGGGGGCACAGATACGCAGTATTTT
CDR3: CSAKVGGTDTQYF

D: NA
J: TRBJ1-5
V: TRBV15
size: few
DNA: TGTGCCACCAGCGCCGGCCGAAGCCAGCATTTT
CDR3: CATSAGRSQHF

D: NA
J: TRBJ1-1
V: TRBV27
size: NA
DNA: TGTGCCAGCAGTCTATTTCGGACCCACACTGAAGCTTTCTTT
CDR3: CASSLFRTHTEAFF

D: NA
J: TRBJ2-5
V: TRBV11-3
size: few
DNA: TGTGCCAGCAGCTCCTGGGGTGGGGAGTGGGGAACAAATCTAAACCAAGAGACCCAGTACTTC
CDR3: CASSSWGGEWGTNLNQETQYF

D: NA
J: TRBJ1-1
V: TRBV30
size: NA
DNA: TGTGCCTGGAGTGTACTTTGGGGGACTGAAGCTTTCTTT
CDR3: CAWSVLWGTEAFF

D: TRBD2
J: TRBJ2-1
V: TRBV4-2
size: NA
DNA: TGTGCCAGCAGCCACTTAGCGGGAGGCTACAATGAGCAGTTCTTC
CDR3: CASSHLAGGYNEQFF

D: TRBD1
J: TRBJ2-4
V: TRBV28
size: few
DNA: TGTGCCAGCAGGAAGGAGCCGGGACAGCTAGCCAAAAACATTCAGTACTTC
CDR3: CASRKEPGQLAKNIQYF

D: NA
J: TRBJ2-5
V: TRBV7-9
size: few
DNA: TGTGCCAGCAGCTTCCCATGGGGCGTCCCGTACCAAGAGACCCAGTACTTC
CDR3: CASSFPWGVPYQETQYF

D: NA
J: TRBJ1-6
V: TRBV5-6
size: many
DNA: TGTGCCAGCAGCTACTCCCAGTTGGGTTCACCCCTCCACTTT
CDR3: CASSYSQLGSPLHF

D: TRBD2
J: TRBJ2-3
V: TRBV12-3/TRBV12-4
size: few
DNA: TGTGCCAGCAGTTTGAATACGGGGGGGCACAGGGCAGATACGCAGTATTTT
CDR3: CASSLNTGGHRADTQYF

D: TRBD1
J: TRBJ1-2
V: TRBV20-1
size: few
DNA: TGCAGTGCTAGGGGGACAGGGGGCACCTATGGCTACACCTTC
CDR3: CSARGTGGTYGYTF

D: NA
J: TRBJ2-2
V: TRBV7-6
size: NA
DNA: TGTGCCAGCAGCGCTATGACCATGGGACGGGGCCCGAACACCGGGGAGCTGTTTTTT
CDR3: CASSAMTMGRGPNTGELFF

D: TRBD2
J: TRBJ2-5
V: TRBV30
size: NA
DNA: TGTGCCCAAGACGTCACCGGGGGGGGAAAAGAGACCCAGTACTTC
CDR3: CAQDVTGGGKETQYF

D: NA
J: TRBJ1-2
V: TRBV5-1
size: few
DNA: TGCGCCAGCAGCTTGAAAGTCGGGGGGGCGAGGAGCTATGGCTACACCTTC
CDR3: CASSLKVGGARSYGYTF

D: NA
J: TRBJ2-1
V: TRBV9
size: few
DNA: TGTGCCAGCAGCGTAGGGGGAAATGGAAACCTCGAGCAGTTCTTC
CDR3: CASSVGGNGNLEQFF

D: NA
J: TRBJ2-3
V: TRBV29-1
size: few
DNA: TGCAGCGTTGAAGATGAGCGGGGCACAGATACGCAGTATTTT
CDR3: CSVEDERGTDTQYF

D: NA
J: TRBJ1-5
V: TRBV7-2
size: many
DNA: TGTGCCAGCAGCTTAGATGGGCTTTATCAGCCCCAGCATTTT
CDR3: CASSLDGLYQPQHF